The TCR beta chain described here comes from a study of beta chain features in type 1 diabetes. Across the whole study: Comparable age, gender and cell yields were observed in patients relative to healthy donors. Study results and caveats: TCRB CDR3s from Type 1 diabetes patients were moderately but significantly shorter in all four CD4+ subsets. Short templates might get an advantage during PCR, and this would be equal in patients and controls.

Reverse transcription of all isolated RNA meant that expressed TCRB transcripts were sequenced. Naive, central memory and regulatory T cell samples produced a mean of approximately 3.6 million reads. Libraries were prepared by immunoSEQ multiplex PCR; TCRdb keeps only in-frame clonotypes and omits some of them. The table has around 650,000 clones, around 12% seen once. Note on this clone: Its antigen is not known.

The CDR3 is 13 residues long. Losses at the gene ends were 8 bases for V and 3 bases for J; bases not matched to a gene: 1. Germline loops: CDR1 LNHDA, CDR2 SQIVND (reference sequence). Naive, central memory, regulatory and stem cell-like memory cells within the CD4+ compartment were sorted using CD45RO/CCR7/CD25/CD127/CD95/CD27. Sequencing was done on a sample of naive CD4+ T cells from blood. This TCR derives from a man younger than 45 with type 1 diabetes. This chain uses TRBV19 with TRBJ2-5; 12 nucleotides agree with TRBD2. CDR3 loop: CASRTSGKETQYF. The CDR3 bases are TGTGCCAGTCGGACTAGCGGGAAAGAGACCCAGTACTTC.